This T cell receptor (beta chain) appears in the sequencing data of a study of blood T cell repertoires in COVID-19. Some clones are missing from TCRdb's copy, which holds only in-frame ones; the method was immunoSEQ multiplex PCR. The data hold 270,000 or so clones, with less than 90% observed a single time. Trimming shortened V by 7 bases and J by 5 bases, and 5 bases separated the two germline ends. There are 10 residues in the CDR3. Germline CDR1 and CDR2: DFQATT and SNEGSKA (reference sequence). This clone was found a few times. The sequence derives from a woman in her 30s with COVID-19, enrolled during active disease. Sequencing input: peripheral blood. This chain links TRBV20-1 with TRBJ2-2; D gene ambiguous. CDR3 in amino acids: CSVHTGELFF. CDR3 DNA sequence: TGCAGTGTACATACCGGGGAGCTGTTTTTT.